This is a list of T cell receptor beta chains from one sample in a study of cytomegalovirus exposure and HLA in healthy donors. The assay was immunoSEQ multiplex PCR, and TCRdb's table has in-frame clones only and misses some. The sample shows 200,000 to 250,000 clones, over 65% of them seen only once. The material sequenced was PBMCs. All receptors derive from a woman younger than 30 in good health and CMV-seronegative. Both conserved end residues are part of each CDR3. Each record gives: V gene, D gene, J gene, clone size, CDR3 protein, CDR3 DNA. D genes are given only for firm matches. For some rows the clone size is stated as once, few or many, or as a class when expanded; others skip it.

>TRBV15|TRBD1|TRBJ1-2|NA
CATSRPTGANYGYTF
TGTGCCACCAGCAGACCCACAGGGGCTAACTATGGCTACACCTTC
>TRBV7-9|NA|TRBJ2-5|NA
CASSFGGSGETQYF
TGTGCCAGCAGCTTTGGGGGGAGTGGGGAGACCCAGTACTTC
>TRBV18|NA|TRBJ1-6|NA
CASSRQDGYNSPLHF
TGTGCCAGTTCAAGACAGGATGGGTATAATTCACCCCTCCACTTT
>TRBV11-2|NA|TRBJ2-3|NA
CASLAGSTDTQYF
TGTGCCAGCCTCGCGGGAAGCACAGATACGCAGTATTTT
>TRBV27|TRBD1|TRBJ1-2|NA
CASGPTGRNNYGYTF
TGTGCCAGCGGCCCGACAGGGCGGAACAACTATGGCTACACCTTC
>TRBV11-2|TRBD1|TRBJ1-5|NA
CASSPEPGQGSRNQPQHF
TGTGCCAGCAGTCCCGAGCCGGGACAGGGGAGCAGAAATCAGCCCCAGCATTTT
>TRBV7-2|NA|TRBJ2-1|NA
CASSRIRDRNYEQFF
TGTGCCAGCAGCCGAATCCGGGACCGTAACTATGAGCAGTTCTTC
>TRBV27|NA|TRBJ1-2|NA
CASSFRDFGGGYTF
TGTGCCAGCAGTTTTCGAGATTTTGGAGGGGGCTACACCTTC
>TRBV28|NA|TRBJ1-1|NA
CASSLWQGVTEAFF
TGTGCCAGCAGTTTATGGCAGGGCGTCACTGAAGCTTTCTTT
>TRBV19|NA|TRBJ2-3|NA
CASSGRGHYESTDTQYF
TGTGCCAGTAGTGGAAGGGGACATTACGAAAGCACAGATACGCAGTATTTT
>TRBV6-5|TRBD2|TRBJ2-1|NA
CASSYSGGGVNEQFF
TGTGCCAGCAGTTACTCGGGCGGGGGGGTCAATGAGCAGTTCTTC
>TRBV2|NA|TRBJ2-5|NA
CASSGLGVETQYF
TGTGCCAGCAGTGGTTTGGGTGTGGAGACCCAGTACTTC
>TRBV6-5|NA|TRBJ1-1|once
CASSYSLVGVNTEAFF
TGTGCCAGCAGTTACAGCCTAGTGGGGGTGAACACTGAAGCTTTCTTT
>TRBV18|NA|TRBJ1-4|few
CASSPAATNEKLFF
TGTGCCAGCTCACCGGCCGCAACTAATGAAAAACTGTTTTTT
>TRBV10-3|TRBD1|TRBJ2-7|NA
CAISESPGQNYEQYF
TGTGCCATCAGTGAGTCGCCGGGACAGAACTACGAGCAGTACTTC
>TRBV5-6|NA|TRBJ1-2|NA
CASSLRRTSYGYTF
TGTGCCAGCAGCTTGAGAAGAACTAGCTATGGCTACACCTTC
>TRBV20-1|NA|TRBJ2-7|NA
CSARVSYEQYF
TGCAGTGCTAGAGTCTCCTACGAGCAGTACTTC
>TRBV11-2|NA|TRBJ1-2|NA
CASSLGSRDTYGYTF
TGTGCCAGCAGCTTAGGGTCCCGGGACACCTATGGCTACACCTTC
>TRBV7-3|NA|TRBJ1-1|NA
CASSLTGQNTEAFF
TGTGCCAGCAGCTTGACGGGCCAGAACACTGAAGCTTTCTTT
>TRBV7-9|NA|TRBJ1-1|few
CASIPTPDTEAFF
TGTGCCAGCATCCCTACCCCGGACACTGAAGCTTTCTTT
>TRBV7-2|NA|TRBJ1-2|NA
CASRLTGINYGYTF
TGTGCCAGCAGGCTCACAGGGATTAACTATGGCTACACCTTC
>TRBV29-1|NA|TRBJ2-1|NA
CSVAGRGRDEQFF
TGCAGCGTTGCGGGCAGGGGTAGGGATGAGCAGTTCTTC
>TRBV15|NA|TRBJ2-4|NA
CATSRGSGLAKNIQYF
TGTGCCACCAGCAGAGGGAGCGGATTAGCCAAAAACATTCAGTACTTC
>TRBV6-4|TRBD1|TRBJ1-5|NA
CASRPRDRDSNQPQHF
TGTGCCAGCAGACCCCGGGACAGGGATAGCAATCAGCCCCAGCATTTT
>TRBV2|TRBD2|TRBJ2-3|NA
CASSDRTSGGTDTQYF
TGTGCCAGCAGTGACCGGACTAGCGGGGGAACAGATACGCAGTATTTT
>TRBV5-4|TRBD1|TRBJ1-4|NA
CASTLPGGNEKLFF
TGTGCCAGCACCCTCCCAGGGGGTAATGAAAAACTGTTTTTT
>TRBV27|NA|TRBJ2-3|NA
CASSPRDRWDTQYF
TGTGCCAGCAGTCCCCGCGACAGGTGGGATACGCAGTATTTT
>TRBV6-6|TRBD1|TRBJ1-5|few
CASRVPGQGRRQPQHF
TGTGCCAGCAGAGTCCCGGGACAGGGGAGGCGGCAGCCCCAGCATTTT
>TRBV19|NA|TRBJ1-2|NA
CASRRERGYTF
TGTGCCAGTAGAAGGGAAAGAGGCTACACCTTC
>TRBV4-1|TRBD1|TRBJ2-1|NA
CASRPRTGDNEQFF
TGCGCCAGTCGGCCTAGGACAGGGGACAATGAGCAGTTCTTC
>TRBV6-5|NA|TRBJ1-5|NA
CASSRGGGNQPQHF
TGTGCCAGCAGTCGAGGGGGAGGCAATCAGCCCCAGCATTTT
>TRBV4-2|NA|TRBJ2-7|once
CASSPPAPLEQYF
TGTGCCAGCAGCCCCCCGGCCCCCCTCGAGCAGTACTTC
>TRBV27|TRBD2|TRBJ2-1|NA
CASSFGGENEQFF
TGTGCCAGCAGTTTTGGGGGGGAAAATGAGCAGTTCTTC
>TRBV28|NA|TRBJ2-7|NA
CASSETLEQYF
TGTGCCAGCAGTGAAACCCTGGAGCAGTACTTC
>TRBV5-1|NA|TRBJ1-1|NA
CASSLVVNTEAFF
TGCGCCAGCAGCTTGGTTGTGAACACTGAAGCTTTCTTT
>TRBV4-1|TRBD2|TRBJ2-3|NA
CASSQARLAGASTDTQYF
TGCGCCAGCAGCCAAGCGAGACTAGCGGGTGCTAGCACAGATACGCAGTATTTT
>TRBV29-1|NA|TRBJ2-1|NA
CSVERLAYNEQFF
TGCAGCGTTGAGAGACTAGCCTACAATGAGCAGTTCTTC
>TRBV27|NA|TRBJ2-7|NA
CASSRTRYEQYF
TGTGCCAGCAGCCGTACACGATACGAGCAGTACTTC
>TRBV2|NA|TRBJ1-2|few
CASSNYGYTF
TGTGCCAGCAGTAATTATGGCTACACCTTC
>TRBV27|NA|TRBJ1-1|NA
CASSQGWRTEAFF
TGTGCCAGCAGTCAGGGGTGGCGGACTGAAGCTTTCTTT
>TRBV5-1|NA|TRBJ1-1|NA
CASSPRGGPEAFF
TGCGCCAGCAGCCCGCGTGGGGGACCTGAAGCTTTCTTT
>TRBV5-1|NA|TRBJ2-7|NA
CASSEGHSSYEQYF
TGCGCCAGCTCCGAGGGACATTCCTCCTACGAGCAGTACTTC
>TRBV27|NA|TRBJ2-5|NA
CASSTGWGETQYF
TGTGCCAGCAGTACAGGGTGGGGAGAGACCCAGTACTTC
>TRBV19|NA|TRBJ1-1|NA
CASSSRTRATNTEAFF
TGTGCCAGTAGTAGTCGAACCAGGGCCACAAACACTGAAGCTTTCTTT
>TRBV4-1|NA|TRBJ2-2|once
CASSAPATGELFF
TGCGCCAGCAGCGCACCGGCCACCGGGGAGCTGTTTTTT
>TRBV4-1|NA|TRBJ1-4|NA
CASSQDRYVGQIGGNEKLFF
TGCGCCAGCAGCCAAGATCGGTATGTAGGGCAAATCGGCGGGAATGAAAAACTGTTTTTT
>TRBV5-4|NA|TRBJ2-1|NA
CASSPSQGEGEQFF
TGTGCCAGCAGCCCCTCCCAGGGCGAGGGTGAGCAGTTCTTC
>TRBV27|NA|TRBJ1-5|few
CASREGYQPQHF
TGTGCCAGCAGGGAAGGTTATCAGCCCCAGCATTTT
>TRBV6-5|TRBD2|TRBJ2-3|NA
CASSSRGAGDHTQYF
TGTGCCAGCAGTTCCCGGGGAGCGGGGGACCATACGCAGTATTTT
>TRBV27|NA|TRBJ1-1|NA
CASSGEVNTEAFF
TGTGCCAGCAGTGGGGAGGTGAACACTGAAGCTTTCTTT
>TRBV27|NA|TRBJ2-3|NA
CASSLIGARTDTQYF
TGTGCCAGCAGTTTAATTGGGGCGCGCACAGATACGCAGTATTTT
>TRBV29-1|TRBD1|TRBJ1-6|NA
CSVSYTTGTGDSPLHF
TGCAGCGTCTCGTATACAACCGGGACAGGGGATTCACCCCTCCACTTT
>TRBV12-5|NA|TRBJ1-6|NA
CASGSEDSPHSPLHF
TGTGCTAGTGGTTCCGAGGACAGTCCCCATTCACCCCTCCACTTT
>TRBV29-1|NA|TRBJ1-1|NA
CSASLHQNTEAFF
TGCAGCGCTTCGCTACACCAGAACACTGAAGCTTTCTTT
>TRBV18|TRBD1|TRBJ2-7|NA
CASSARQGSSYEQYF
TGTGCCAGCTCGGCCCGACAGGGCAGCTCCTACGAGCAGTACTTC